The next 10 T cell receptor beta chains were all read from a single sample in a study of blood T cell repertoires in COVID-19. Assay used: immunoSEQ multiplex PCR; TCRdb lists only in-frame clones, some missing. The sample holds nearly 250,000 clones, 75% to 85% seen once. Sequenced material: PBMCs or T cells enriched from blood (not recorded which). All receptors come from a woman between 50 and 59 years old with acute COVID-19.

The rearrangement links TRBV5-6 to TRBJ2-7; 9 bases are shared with TRBD1. With 4 bases clipped from V and 6 bases from J, the junction kept 8 bases outside the gene matches. This CDR3 is built from 14 residues. Per the germline V gene, CDR1 is SGHDT and CDR2 is YYEEEE. Here the CDR3 DNA reads TGTGCCAGCAGCCCTACAGGGGGCCTCTTCGAGCAGTACTTC. The encoded protein is CASSPTGGLFEQYF. The whole variable domain, remainder taken from reference TRBV5-6 and TRBJ2-7, is DAGVTQSPTHLIKTRGQQVTLRCSPKSGHDTVSWYQQALGQGPQFIFQYYEEEERQRGNFPDRFSGHQFPNYSSELNVNALLLGDSALYLCASSPTGGLFEQYFGPGTRLTVT.

The chain couples TRBV9 to TRBJ1-4, with D maybe TRBD1 (5 bases). This CDR3 has 15 residues. V was shortened by 0 bases and J by 7 bases, with 13 bases between the two germline ends. Germline values: CDR1 SGDLS, CDR2 YYNGEE. Here the CDR3 DNA reads TGTGCCAGCAGCGTAGCGGCTCAGGGTTTTGAAAAACTGTTTTTT. Translation: CASSVAAQGFEKLFF.

The rearrangement links TRBV14 to TRBJ2-7; D is perhaps TRBD1 (6 bases). Germline V CDR1 and CDR2: SGHDN, FVKESK. This CDR3 comprises 15 residues. Trimming stripped 1 base from V and 0 bases from J, with 10 bases between. CDR3 loop: CASSQGTDPSYEQYF. The CDR3 DNA is TGTGCCAGCAGCCAAGGGACAGATCCCTCCTACGAGCAGTACTTC. The variable domain in full, with the rest retrieved from reference TRBV14 and TRBJ2-7, is EAGVTQFPSHSVIEKGQTVTLRCDPISGHDNLYWYRRVMGKEIKFLLHFVKESKQDESGMPNNRFLAERTGGTYSTLKVQPAELEDSGVYFCASSQGTDPSYEQYFGPGTRLTVT.

This clone has only one observation. The chain combines TRBV18 with TRBJ1-5; TRBD1 aligns across 11 bases. Germline assignment: CDR1 KGHSH and CDR2 LQKENI. CDR3 length equals 18 residues. The junction had 9 bases not matched to a gene; V was cut back by 3 bases and J by 2 bases. This chain's CDR3 is CASSPVRTGGRGNQPQHF. CDR3 DNA sequence: TGTGCCAGCTCACCGGTCAGGACAGGGGGCCGGGGCAATCAGCCCCAGCATTTT.

The chain combines TRBV5-8 with TRBJ1-6; possibly TRBD1 for D (6 bases). V was clipped by 0 bases and J by 8 bases, with 6 bases between them. From germline, CDR1 is SGHTS and CDR2 YDEGEE. The CDR3 has 13 residues. The DNA for the CDR3 is TGTGCCAGCAGCTTGGAGGGGGATTCACCCCTCCACTTT. The encoded protein is CASSLEGDSPLHF.

The J gene is TRBJ1-1, the V gene TRBV7-2, with D possibly matching TRBD1 (5 bases). V was clipped by 4 bases and J by 8 bases, with 14 bases between them. Germline assignment: CDR1 SGHTA and CDR2 FQGNSA. CDR3 length: 13 amino acids. The CDR3 loop reads CASSSRGSPEAFF. CDR3 in DNA: TGTGCCAGCAGCTCAAGGGGTTCCCCCGAAGCTTTCTTT.

The chain employs TRBV30 and TRBJ1-2; D remains unclear. Germline values: CDR1 GTSNPN, CDR2 SVGIG (reference sequence). Trimming took 2 bases from V and 1 from J, leaving 5 bases between them. This CDR3 spans 12 amino acids. CDR3 DNA: TGTGCCTGGAGTCGCAGTAACTATGGCTACACCTTC. Protein product: CAWSRSNYGYTF.

J is TRBJ1-2 and V is TRBV10-3; 8 nucleotides line up with TRBD1. CDR3 length: 14 residues. Germline CDR1 ENHRY, CDR2 SYGVKD. Trimming at V came to 3 bases and at J to 7 bases, leaving 7 bases not matched to a gene. Written as DNA, the CDR3 is TGTGCCATCAGTGACCCGGGACAGGCGGGTGGCTACACCTTC. As protein: CAISDPGQAGGYTF.

The chain joins TRBV18 to TRBJ1-5; D unclear. CDR3 length: 13 amino acids. Trimming took 1 base from V and 4 from J, leaving 5 bases between them. Germline V CDR1 and CDR2: KGHSH, LQKENI. CDR3 bases: TGTGCCAGCTCACCACAGGAGAATCAGCCCCAGCATTTT. It yields the protein CASSPQENQPQHF.

This clone was observed a few times. V and J are TRBV5-1 and TRBJ1-1; 7 positions agree with TRBD1. The J segment lost 2 bases and the V segment lost 6 bases, leaving 4 bases of the junction unmatched. The CDR3 spans 13 residues. Germline V lookup: CDR1 SGHRS, CDR2 YFSETQ. Here the CDR3 reads CASTGQINTEAFF. CDR3 DNA sequence: TGCGCCAGCACGGGACAGATTAACACTGAAGCTTTCTTT.